Presented here are 14 T cell receptor beta chains from one specimen sequenced in a study of tumour-infiltrating T cells in Burkitt lymphoma. TCRdb's copy holds only in-frame clones and misses some; the assay was immunoSEQ multiplex PCR. The table has about 2,800 clones, 76% seen once; the top ten hold about 12%. The sequenced material came from tumor tissue. The source of these receptors is a human donor with diffuse large B-cell lymphoma.

The V and J genes are TRBV7-2 and TRBJ2-7; D is ambiguous. The V end lost 1 base, the J end lost 3 bases, and 25 bases lay between the germline ends. The CDR3 covers 19 residues. Germline assignment: CDR1 SGHTA and CDR2 FQGNSA. As DNA, the CDR3 is TGTGCCAGCAGCTTAGATGGCAGTAGATTTGGCGGTTCATACTACGAGCAGTACTTC. This codes for CASSLDGSRFGGSYYEQYF.

The chain employs TRBV5-6 and TRBJ2-7; unclear D gene. Trimming shortened V by 0 bases and J by 2 bases, and 6 bases separated the two germline ends. Germline-derived CDR1 and CDR2 are SGHDT and YYEEEE. The CDR3 extends over 13 amino acids. This CDR3 reads CASSLDRAYEQYF. The DNA of the CDR3 is TGTGCCAGCAGCTTGGATAGGGCCTACGAGCAGTACTTC.

This chain uses TRBV5-6 with TRBJ2-3, with 7 bases matching TRBD2. The germline V gene encodes CDR1 SGHDT and CDR2 YYEEEE. The V and J ends lost 0 bases and 3 bases, in that order; junction bases with no gene match: 4. CDR3 length equals 15 residues. The chain's CDR3 is CASSLAGGGTDTQYF. In DNA form, the CDR3 reads TGTGCCAGCAGCTTGGCGGGGGGAGGAACAGATACGCAGTATTTT.

This chain joins TRBV9 and TRBJ2-3; 8 bases are a match to TRBD1. The germline V gene has CDR1 SGDLS and CDR2 YYNGEE. The J segment lost 2 bases and the V segment lost 2 bases, leaving 4 bases of the junction unmatched. CDR3 size: 15 residues. The CDR3 coding sequence is TGTGCCAGCAGCGTCCAGGGGGCCCCCACAGATACGCAGTATTTT. Its protein is CASSVQGAPTDTQYF.

The chain has TRBV2 and TRBJ2-4; TRBD1 aligns across 7 bases. Trimming took 5 bases from V and 4 from J; bases not matched to a gene: 5. The CDR3 sequence is 14 residues long. Germline V gene data show CDR1 as SNHLY and CDR2 as FYNNEI. CDR3 DNA: TGTGCCAGCAGTACCCCGGGACAGAAAAACATTCAGTACTTC. The encoded protein is CASSTPGQKNIQYF.

The rearrangement joins TRBV7-9 to TRBJ1-6; D not certain. The length of the CDR3 is 11 residues. In germline, CDR1 is SEHNR, CDR2 FQNEAQ (reference sequence). The V gene lost 2 bases and the J gene lost 16 bases, with 9 bases spanning the gap. The CDR3 loop is CASSLTRPLHF. The CDR3 bases are TGTGCCAGCAGCTTAACAAGACCTCTCCACTTT.

The chain employs TRBV2 and TRBJ2-5; no firm D call. CDR3 length equals 11 residues. CDR1 and CDR2 from the germline V gene are SNHLY and FYNNEI. With 3 bases removed from V and 4 bases from J, the gap between germline ends came to 3 bases. CDR3 nucleotide sequence: TGTGCCAGCAGTGAGGCAGAGACCCAGTACTTC. It encodes CASSEAETQYF.

The chain combines TRBV19 with TRBJ2-7; D is perhaps TRBD1 (5 bases). Deletions cut 3 bases from V and 0 bases from J, with 21 bases between. Germline V gene lookup returns CDR1 LNHDA and CDR2 SQIVND (reference sequence). The CDR3 length is 18 residues. The CDR3 loop reads CASSIASGGALISYEQYF. CDR3 nucleotide sequence: TGTGCCAGTAGTATTGCGTCCGGTGGGGCCCTAATCTCCTACGAGCAGTACTTC. The whole variable domain, remainder taken from reference TRBV19 and TRBJ2-7, is DGGITQSPKYLFRKEGQNVTLSCEQNLNHDAMYWYRQDPGQGLRLIYYSQIVNDFQKGDIAEGYSVSREKKESFPLTVTSAQKNPTAFYLCASSIASGGALISYEQYFGPGTRLTVT.

This chain uses TRBV7-6 with TRBJ1-3; no definite D call. The length of the CDR3 is 13 residues. Trimming cost V 2 bases and J 4 bases, with 6 bases left between them. CDR1 and CDR2 from the germline V gene are SGHVS and FNYEAQ. CDR3 loop: CASSLYEGNTIYF. The CDR3 DNA is TGTGCCAGCAGCTTATACGAGGGAAACACCATATATTTT.

The chain carries TRBV5-5 and TRBJ2-7; D possibly corresponds to TRBD2 (5 bases). CDR3 size: 16 residues. The germline V gene has CDR1 SGHKS and CDR2 YYEKEE (reference sequence). V gave up 4 bases and J gave up 0 bases, with 17 bases separating them. CDR3 loop: CASSQEELSRSYEQYF. DNA for the CDR3: TGTGCCAGCAGCCAGGAGGAACTCTCCCGCTCCTACGAGCAGTACTTC.

This chain uses TRBV28 with TRBJ1-3; TRBD1 matches 7 bases. This CDR3 comprises 15 residues. V lost 1 base, J lost 1 base, and 1 base stayed unmatched. Germline V gene lookup returns CDR1 MDHEN and CDR2 SYDVKM. The CDR3 here is CASSLSTGSGNTIYF. For the CDR3, the DNA is TGTGCCAGCAGTTTATCGACAGGGTCTGGAAACACCATATATTTT. Variable domain in full (rest from reference TRBV28 and TRBJ1-3): DVKVTQSSRYLVKRTGEKVFLECVQDMDHENMFWYRQDPGLGLRLIYFSYDVKMKEKGDIPEGYSVSREKKERFSLILESASTNQTSMYLCASSLSTGSGNTIYFGEGSWLTVV.

V is TRBV19 and J is TRBJ2-1, with TRBD2 identical over 7 bases. V was pared by 6 bases and J by 7 bases, with 6 bases of the junction left unmatched. Germline V gene sequence: CDR1 LNHDA, CDR2 SQIVND (reference sequence). The CDR3 has 13 residues. CDR3 DNA sequence: TGTGCCAGTAGCGCGGGGGTTGGGAATGAGCAGTTCTTC. Residues: CASSAGVGNEQFF.

This clone was detected a few times. The chain combines TRBV10-1 with TRBJ1-1; possibly TRBD1 for D (5 bases). Germline CDR1 and CDR2: WNHNN and SYGVQD (reference sequence). Trimming took 10 bases from V and 0 from J, leaving 24 bases between them. The CDR3 has 17 amino acids. The CDR3 DNA reads as TGCGCCACCCTTCCCCGGGGCGCCAGCCGCATGAACACTGAAGCTTTCTTT. As protein: CATLPRGASRMNTEAFF.

This clone ranks as large. This rearrangement joins TRBV5-1 to TRBJ2-2; tentatively, D is TRBD2 (5 bases). The V gene lost 7 bases and the J gene lost 6 bases, with 7 bases spanning the gap. CDR3 length: 11 amino acids. Germline CDR1 is SGHRS and CDR2 is YFSETQ. The CDR3 region has the DNA TGCGCCAGCTCCGGGGCCGGGGAGCTGTTTTTT. Protein: CASSGAGELFF.